This T cell receptor (beta chain) is from a study of control samples from healthy donors and cancer patients. Libraries were prepared by immunoSEQ multiplex PCR; TCRdb keeps only in-frame clonotypes and omits some of them. This table holds roughly 70,000 clones, about 87% found once. Germline loops: CDR1 SGDLS, CDR2 YYNGEE. The V segment lost 4 bases and the J segment 4 bases; nucleotides outside the gene matches: 13. The CDR3 length is 17 residues. The clonotype originates from a man aged 50-59 years in good health. Source material: blood. The chain recombines TRBV9 with TRBJ2-1; 8 bases match TRBD2. The CDR3 DNA reads TGTGCCAGCAGCCCTCCCCTGAGCGGGGGCCCTTACAATGAGCAGTTCTTC. It specifies CASSPPLSGGPYNEQFF.